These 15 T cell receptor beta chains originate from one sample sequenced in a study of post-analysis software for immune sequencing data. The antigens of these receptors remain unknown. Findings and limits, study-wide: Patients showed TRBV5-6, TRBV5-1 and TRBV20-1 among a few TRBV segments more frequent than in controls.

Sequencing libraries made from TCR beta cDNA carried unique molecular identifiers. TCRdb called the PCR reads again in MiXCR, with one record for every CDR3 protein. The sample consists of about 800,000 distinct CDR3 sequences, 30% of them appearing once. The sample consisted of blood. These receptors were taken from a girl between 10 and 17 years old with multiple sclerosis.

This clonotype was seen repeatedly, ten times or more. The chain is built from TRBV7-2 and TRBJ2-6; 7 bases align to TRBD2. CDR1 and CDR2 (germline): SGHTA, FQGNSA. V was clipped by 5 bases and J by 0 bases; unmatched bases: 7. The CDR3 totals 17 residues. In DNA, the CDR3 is TGTGCCAGCAGCCCCGCGAGCGGGGCCTCTGGGGCCAACGTCCTGACTTTC. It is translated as CASSPASGASGANVLTF.

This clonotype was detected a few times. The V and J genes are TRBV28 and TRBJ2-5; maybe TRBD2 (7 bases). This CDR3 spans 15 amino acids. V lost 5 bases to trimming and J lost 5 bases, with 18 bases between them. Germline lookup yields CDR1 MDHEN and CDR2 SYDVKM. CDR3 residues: CASSLGGGARETQYF. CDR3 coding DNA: TGTGCCAGCAGTCTCGGAGGGGGGGCGAGGGAGACCCAGTACTTC.

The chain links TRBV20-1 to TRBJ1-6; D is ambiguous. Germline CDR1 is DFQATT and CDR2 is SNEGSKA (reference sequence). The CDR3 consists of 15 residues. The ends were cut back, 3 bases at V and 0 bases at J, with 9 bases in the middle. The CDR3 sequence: CSASIQSSYNSPLHF. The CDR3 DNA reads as TGCAGTGCTAGTATACAAAGCTCCTATAATTCACCCCTCCACTTT.

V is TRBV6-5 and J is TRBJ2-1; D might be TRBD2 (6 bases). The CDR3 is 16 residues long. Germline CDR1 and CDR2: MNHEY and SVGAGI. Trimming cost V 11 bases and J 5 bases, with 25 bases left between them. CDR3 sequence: CAGNLRSGTGDNEQFF. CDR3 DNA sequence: TGTGCCGGCAACCTCCGGTCGGGGACGGGGGACAATGAGCAGTTCTTC.

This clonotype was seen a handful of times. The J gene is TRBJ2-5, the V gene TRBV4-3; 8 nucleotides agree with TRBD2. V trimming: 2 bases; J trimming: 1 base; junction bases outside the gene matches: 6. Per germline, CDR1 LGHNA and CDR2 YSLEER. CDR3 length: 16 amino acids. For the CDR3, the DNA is TGCGCCAGCAGCCAAAACGGGGGGGCTTTCCAAGAGACCCAGTACTTC. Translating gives CASSQNGGAFQETQYF.

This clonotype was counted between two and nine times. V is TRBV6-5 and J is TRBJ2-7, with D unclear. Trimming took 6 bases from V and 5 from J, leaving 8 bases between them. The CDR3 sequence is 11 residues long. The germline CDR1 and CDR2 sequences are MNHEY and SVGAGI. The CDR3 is CASSRLDEQYF. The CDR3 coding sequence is TGTGCCAGCAGCCGCTTAGACGAGCAGTACTTC.

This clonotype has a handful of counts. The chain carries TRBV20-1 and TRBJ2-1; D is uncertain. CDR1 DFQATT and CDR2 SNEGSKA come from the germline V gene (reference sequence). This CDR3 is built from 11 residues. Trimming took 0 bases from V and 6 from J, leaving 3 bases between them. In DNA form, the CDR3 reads TGCAGTGCTAGAGAGGTCAATGAGCAGTTCTTC. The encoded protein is CSAREVNEQFF.

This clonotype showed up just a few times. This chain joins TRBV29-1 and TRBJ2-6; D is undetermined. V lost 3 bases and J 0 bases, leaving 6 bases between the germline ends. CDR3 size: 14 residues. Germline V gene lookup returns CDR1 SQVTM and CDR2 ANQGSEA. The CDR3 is CSVEMNSGANVLTF. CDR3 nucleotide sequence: TGCAGCGTTGAGATGAACTCTGGGGCCAACGTCCTGACTTTC. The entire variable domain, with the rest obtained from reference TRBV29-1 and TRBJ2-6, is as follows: SAVISQKPSRDICQRGTSLTIQCQVDSQVTMMFWYRQQPGQSLTLIATANQGSEATYESGFVIDKFPISRPNLTFSTLTVSNMSPEDSSIYLCSVEMNSGANVLTFGAGSRLTVL.

CDR3 loop: CASRRARSSNQPQHF. The CDR3, as DNA: TGTGCCAGCAGGAGGGCACGGTCGAGCAATCAGCCCCAGCATTTT. The rearrangement links TRBV9 to TRBJ1-5; D unresolved. This CDR3 has 15 amino acids. V was cut by 5 bases and J by 1 base, with 13 bases left in between. Germline V gene sequence: CDR1 SGDLS, CDR2 YYNGEE.

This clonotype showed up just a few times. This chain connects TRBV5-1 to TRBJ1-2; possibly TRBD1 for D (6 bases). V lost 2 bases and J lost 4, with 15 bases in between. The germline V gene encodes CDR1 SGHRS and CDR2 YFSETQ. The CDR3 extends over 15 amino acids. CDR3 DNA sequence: TGCGCCAGCAGCTTTTCTGGACAGACCGGCTATGGCTACACCTTC. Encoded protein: CASSFSGQTGYGYTF.

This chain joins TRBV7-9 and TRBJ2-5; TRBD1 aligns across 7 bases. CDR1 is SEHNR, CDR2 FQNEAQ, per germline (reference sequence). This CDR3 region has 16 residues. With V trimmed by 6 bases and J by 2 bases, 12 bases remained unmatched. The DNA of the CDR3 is TGTGCCAGCAGTAAACCGGGACAGCTAAAACAAGAGACCCAGTACTTC. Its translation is CASSKPGQLKQETQYF.

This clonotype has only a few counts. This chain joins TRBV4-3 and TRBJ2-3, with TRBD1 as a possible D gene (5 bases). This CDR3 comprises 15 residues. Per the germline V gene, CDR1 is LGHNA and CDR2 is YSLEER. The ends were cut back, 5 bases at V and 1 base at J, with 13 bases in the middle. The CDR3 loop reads CASSGALAGTDTQYF. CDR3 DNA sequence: TGCGCCAGCAGCGGGGCCTTGGCAGGCACAGATACGCAGTATTTT.

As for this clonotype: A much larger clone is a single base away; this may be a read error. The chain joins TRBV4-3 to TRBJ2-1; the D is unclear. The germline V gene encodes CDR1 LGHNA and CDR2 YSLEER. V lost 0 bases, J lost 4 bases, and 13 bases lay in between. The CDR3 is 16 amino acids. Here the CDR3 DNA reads TGCGCCAGCAGCCAAGAATGGCGGCGCCTATACAATGAGCAGTTCTTC. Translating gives CASSQEWRRLYNEQFF.

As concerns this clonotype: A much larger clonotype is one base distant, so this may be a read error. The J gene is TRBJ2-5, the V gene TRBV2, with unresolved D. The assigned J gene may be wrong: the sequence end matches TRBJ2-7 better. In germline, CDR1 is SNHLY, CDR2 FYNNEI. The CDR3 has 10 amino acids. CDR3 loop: CASRGCEQYF. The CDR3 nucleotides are TGTGCCAGCAGGGGCTGCGAGCAGTACTTC.

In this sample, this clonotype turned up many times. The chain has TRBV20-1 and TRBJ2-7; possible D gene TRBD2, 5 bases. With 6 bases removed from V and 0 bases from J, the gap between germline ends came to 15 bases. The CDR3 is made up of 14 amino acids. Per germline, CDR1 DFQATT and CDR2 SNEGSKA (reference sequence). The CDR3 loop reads CSARRTSSSYEQYF. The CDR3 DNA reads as TGCAGTGCACGGAGGACTTCGAGCTCCTACGAGCAGTACTTC.